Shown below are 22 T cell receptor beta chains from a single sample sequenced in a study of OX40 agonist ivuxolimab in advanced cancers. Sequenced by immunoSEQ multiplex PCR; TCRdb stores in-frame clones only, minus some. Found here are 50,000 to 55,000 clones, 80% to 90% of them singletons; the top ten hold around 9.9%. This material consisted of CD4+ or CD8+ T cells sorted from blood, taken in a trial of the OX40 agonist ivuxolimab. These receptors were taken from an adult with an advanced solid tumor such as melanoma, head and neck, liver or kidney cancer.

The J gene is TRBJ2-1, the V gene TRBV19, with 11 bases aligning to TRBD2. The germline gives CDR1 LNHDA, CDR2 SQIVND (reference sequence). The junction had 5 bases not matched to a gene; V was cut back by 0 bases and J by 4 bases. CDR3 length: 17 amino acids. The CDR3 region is CASSIDGLAGLYNEQFF. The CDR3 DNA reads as TGTGCCAGTAGTATAGACGGACTAGCGGGCCTTTACAATGAGCAGTTCTTC. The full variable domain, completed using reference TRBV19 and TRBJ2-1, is DGGITQSPKYLFRKEGQNVTLSCEQNLNHDAMYWYRQDPGQGLRLIYYSQIVNDFQKGDIAEGYSVSREKKESFPLTVTSAQKNPTAFYLCASSIDGLAGLYNEQFFGPGTRLTVL.

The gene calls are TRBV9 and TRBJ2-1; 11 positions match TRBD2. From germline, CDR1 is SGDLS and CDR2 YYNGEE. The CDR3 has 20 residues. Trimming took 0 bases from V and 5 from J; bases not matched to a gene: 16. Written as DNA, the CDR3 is TGTGCCAGCAGCGTAGCTACCGGGACACGACTAGCGGGGAGAGACAATGAGCAGTTCTTC. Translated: CASSVATGTRLAGRDNEQFF. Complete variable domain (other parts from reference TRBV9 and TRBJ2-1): DSGVTQTPKHLITATGQRVTLRCSPRSGDLSVYWYQQSLDQGLQFLIQYYNGEERAKGNILERFSAQQFPDLHSELNLSSLELGDSALYFCASSVATGTRLAGRDNEQFFGPGTRLTVL.

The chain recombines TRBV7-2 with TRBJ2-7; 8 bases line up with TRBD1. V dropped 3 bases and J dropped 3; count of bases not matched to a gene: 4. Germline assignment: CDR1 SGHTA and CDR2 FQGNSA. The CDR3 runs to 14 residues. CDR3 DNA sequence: TGTGCCAGCAGCTTGCAGGGGGCAATCTACGAGCAGTACTTC. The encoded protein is CASSLQGAIYEQYF.

CDR3 coding DNA: TGTGCCAGCAGTTACCGGCCCATGGACAGTAATGGCTACACCTTC. Translating gives CASSYRPMDSNGYTF. The rearrangement joins TRBV6-5 to TRBJ1-2; weak D call: TRBD1 (6 bases). V was shortened by 2 bases and J by 6 bases, with 16 bases between the two germline ends. Germline CDR1 MNHEY, CDR2 SVGAGI. The CDR3 has 15 residues.

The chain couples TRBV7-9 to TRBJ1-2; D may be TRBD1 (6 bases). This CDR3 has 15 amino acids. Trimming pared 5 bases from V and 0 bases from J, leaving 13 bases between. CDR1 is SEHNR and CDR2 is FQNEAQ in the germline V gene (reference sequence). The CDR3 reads CASSHGGQTNYGYTF. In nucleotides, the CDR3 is TGTGCCAGCAGCCATGGGGGACAAACTAACTATGGCTACACCTTC.

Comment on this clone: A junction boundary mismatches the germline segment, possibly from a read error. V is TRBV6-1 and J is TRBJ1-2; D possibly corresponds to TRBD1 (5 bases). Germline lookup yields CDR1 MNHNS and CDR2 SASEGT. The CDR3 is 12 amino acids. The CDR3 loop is CASSPREGIGGF. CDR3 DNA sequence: TGTGCCAGCAGTCCCAGGGAGGGCATCGGTGGCTTC.

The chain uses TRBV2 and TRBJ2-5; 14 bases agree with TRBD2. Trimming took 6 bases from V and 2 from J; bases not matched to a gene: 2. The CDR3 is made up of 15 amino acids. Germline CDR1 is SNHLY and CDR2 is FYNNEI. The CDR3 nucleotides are TGTGCCAGCAGGCGGACTAGCGGGGGGCAAGAGACCCAGTACTTC. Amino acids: CASRRTSGGQETQYF.

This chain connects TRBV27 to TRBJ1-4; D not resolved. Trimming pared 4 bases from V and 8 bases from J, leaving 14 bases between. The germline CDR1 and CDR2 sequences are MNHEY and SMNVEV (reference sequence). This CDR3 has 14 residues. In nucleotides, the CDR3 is TGTGCCAGCAGTTCCCGGCAGGCTGGCGAAAAACTGTTTTTT. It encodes CASSSRQAGEKLFF. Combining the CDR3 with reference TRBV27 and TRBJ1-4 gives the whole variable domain EAQVTQNPRYLITVTGKKLTVTCSQNMNHEYMSWYRQDPGLGLRQIYYSMNVEVTDKGDVPEGYKVSRKEKRNFPLILESPSPNQTSLYFCASSSRQAGEKLFFGSGTQLSVL.

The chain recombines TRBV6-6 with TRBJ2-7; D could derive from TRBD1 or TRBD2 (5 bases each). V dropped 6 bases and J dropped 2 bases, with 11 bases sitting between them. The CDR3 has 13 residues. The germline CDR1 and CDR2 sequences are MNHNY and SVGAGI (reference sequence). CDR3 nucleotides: TGTGCCAGCAGGTGGGACGGGACCTACGAGCAGTACTTC. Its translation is CASRWDGTYEQYF.

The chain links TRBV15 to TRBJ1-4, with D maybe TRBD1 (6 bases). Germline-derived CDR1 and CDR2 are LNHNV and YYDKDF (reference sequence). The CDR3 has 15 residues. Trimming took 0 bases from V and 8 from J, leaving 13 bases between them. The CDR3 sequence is CATSRDRGAGEKLFF. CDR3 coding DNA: TGTGCCACCAGCAGAGATAGGGGGGCCGGGGAAAAACTGTTTTTT.

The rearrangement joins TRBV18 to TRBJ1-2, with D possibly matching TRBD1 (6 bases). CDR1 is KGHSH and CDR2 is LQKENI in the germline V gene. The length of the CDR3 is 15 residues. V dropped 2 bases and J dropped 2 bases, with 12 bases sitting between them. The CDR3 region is CASSPRAGDNYGYTF. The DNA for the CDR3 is TGTGCCAGCTCACCAAGGGCAGGGGACAACTATGGCTACACCTTC. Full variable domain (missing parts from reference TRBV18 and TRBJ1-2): NAGVMQNPRHLVRRRGQEARLRCSPMKGHSHVYWYRQLPEEGLKFMVYLQKENIIDESGMPKERFSAEFPKEGPSILRIQQVVRGDSAAYFCASSPRAGDNYGYTFGSGTRLTVV.

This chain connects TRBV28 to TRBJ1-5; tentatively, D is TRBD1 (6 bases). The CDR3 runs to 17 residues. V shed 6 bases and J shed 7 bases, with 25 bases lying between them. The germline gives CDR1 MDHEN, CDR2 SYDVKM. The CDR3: CASSRLQGDWIAQPQHF. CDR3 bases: TGTGCCAGCAGCCGCTTACAGGGAGATTGGATCGCGCAGCCCCAGCATTTT.

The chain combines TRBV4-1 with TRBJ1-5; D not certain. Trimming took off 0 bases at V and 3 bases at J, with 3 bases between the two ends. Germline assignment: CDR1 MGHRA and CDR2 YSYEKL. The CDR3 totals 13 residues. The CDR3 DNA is TGCGCCAGCAGCCAAGATCACAATCAGCCCCAGCATTTT. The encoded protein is CASSQDHNQPQHF.

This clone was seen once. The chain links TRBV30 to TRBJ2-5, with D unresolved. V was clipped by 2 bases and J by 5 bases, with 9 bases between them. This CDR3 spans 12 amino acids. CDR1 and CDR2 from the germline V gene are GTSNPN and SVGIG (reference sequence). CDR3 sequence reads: CAWSYLGETQYF. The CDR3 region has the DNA TGTGCCTGGAGTTACCTAGGGGAGACCCAGTACTTC.

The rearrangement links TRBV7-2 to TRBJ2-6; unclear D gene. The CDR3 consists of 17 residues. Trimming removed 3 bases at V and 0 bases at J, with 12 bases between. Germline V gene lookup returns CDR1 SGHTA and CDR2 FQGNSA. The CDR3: CASSLVDQFSGANVLTF. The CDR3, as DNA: TGTGCCAGCAGCTTGGTAGATCAGTTCTCTGGGGCCAACGTCCTGACTTTC.

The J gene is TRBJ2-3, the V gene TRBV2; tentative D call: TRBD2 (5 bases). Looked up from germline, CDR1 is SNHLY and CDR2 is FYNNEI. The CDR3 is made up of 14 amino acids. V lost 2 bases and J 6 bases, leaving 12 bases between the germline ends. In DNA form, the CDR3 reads TGTGCCAGCAGTGAATTTCCTAGGGAGGATACGCAGTATTTT. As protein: CASSEFPREDTQYF.

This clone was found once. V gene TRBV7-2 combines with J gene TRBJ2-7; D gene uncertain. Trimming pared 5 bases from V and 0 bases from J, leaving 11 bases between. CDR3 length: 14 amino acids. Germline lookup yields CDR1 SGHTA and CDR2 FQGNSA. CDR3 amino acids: CASSEDGNSYEQYF. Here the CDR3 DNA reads TGTGCCAGCAGCGAAGACGGTAACTCCTACGAGCAGTACTTC.

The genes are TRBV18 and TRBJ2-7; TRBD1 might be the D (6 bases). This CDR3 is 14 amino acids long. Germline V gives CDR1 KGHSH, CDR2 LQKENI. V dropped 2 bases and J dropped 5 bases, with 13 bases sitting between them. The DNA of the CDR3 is TGTGCCAGCTCACCATCAGCATCAGGGGACGAGCAGTACTTC. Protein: CASSPSASGDEQYF.

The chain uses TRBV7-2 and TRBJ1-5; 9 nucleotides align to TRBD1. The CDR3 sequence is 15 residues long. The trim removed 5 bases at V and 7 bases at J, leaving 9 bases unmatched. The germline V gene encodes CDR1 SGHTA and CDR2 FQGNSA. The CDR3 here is CASSPGQGGDQPQHF. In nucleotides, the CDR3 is TGTGCCAGCAGCCCGGGACAGGGTGGGGACCAGCCCCAGCATTTT.

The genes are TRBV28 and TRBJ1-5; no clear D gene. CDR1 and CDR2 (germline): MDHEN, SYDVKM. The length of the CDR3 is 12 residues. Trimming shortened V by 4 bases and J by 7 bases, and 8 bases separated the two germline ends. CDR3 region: CASSSPGQPQHF. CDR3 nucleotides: TGTGCCAGCAGTTCCCCTGGGCAGCCCCAGCATTTT.

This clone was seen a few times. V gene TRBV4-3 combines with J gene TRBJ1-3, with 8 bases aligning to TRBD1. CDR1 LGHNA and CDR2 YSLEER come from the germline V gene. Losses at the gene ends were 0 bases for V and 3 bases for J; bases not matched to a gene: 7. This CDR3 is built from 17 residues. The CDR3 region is CASSQDWGRGLGNTIYF. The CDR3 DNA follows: TGCGCCAGCAGCCAAGATTGGGGCAGGGGGCTTGGAAACACCATATATTTT.

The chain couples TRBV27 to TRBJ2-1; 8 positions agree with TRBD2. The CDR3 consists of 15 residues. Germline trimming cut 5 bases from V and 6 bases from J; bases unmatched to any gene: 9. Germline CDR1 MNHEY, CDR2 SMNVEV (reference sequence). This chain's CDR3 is CASSPLRAGVNEQFF. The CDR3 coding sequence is TGTGCCAGCAGTCCCCTAAGAGCGGGAGTCAATGAGCAGTTCTTC.